These 7 T cell receptor beta chains share one sample of origin, sequenced in a study of identical twins. MiXCR was run by TCRdb on the 5' RACE reads, yielding one entry per CDR3 protein. This repertoire shows roughly 770,000 distinct CDR3 sequences, 15% to 20% found once; its top ten account for 13%. The sample was also linked to a second study, of T cells expressing NK-cell markers.

Material for sequencing was PBMCs. These receptors were obtained from a woman younger than 30 in good health.

There are a few counts of this clonotype. This chain joins TRBV14 and TRBJ2-5; TRBD2 matches at 8 bases. CDR1 and CDR2 (germline): SGHDN, FVKESK. CDR3 length equals 13 residues. V was pared by 0 bases and J by 13 bases, with 7 bases of the junction left unmatched. This CDR3 is CASSQDSSGGRYF. DNA for the CDR3: TGTGCCAGCAGCCAAGATTCGAGCGGGGGTCGGTACTTC.

This clonotype has just a few counts. The genes are TRBV7-9 and TRBJ2-3; D gene unclear. Per the germline V gene, CDR1 is SEHNR and CDR2 is FQNEAQ (reference sequence). V gave up 6 bases and J gave up 4 bases, with 11 bases separating them. This CDR3 has 13 residues. The CDR3 loop reads CASSPKTADTQYF. Written as DNA, the CDR3 is TGTGCCAGCAGTCCGAAAACAGCAGATACGCAGTATTTT.

Only a few counts were recorded for this clonotype. The gene calls are TRBV20-1 and TRBJ2-3; 8 bases align to TRBD2. CDR3 size: 14 residues. V lost 6 bases and J lost 0; bases outside the gene matches: 5. The germline V gene has CDR1 DFQATT and CDR2 SNEGSKA (reference sequence). In DNA form, the CDR3 reads TGCAGTGCAAGCACGGGGGGGAGCACAGATACGCAGTATTTT. This translates into CSASTGGSTDTQYF.

This chain connects TRBV27 to TRBJ2-1; TRBD2 aligns across 9 bases. CDR3 size: 18 residues. CDR1 is MNHEY, CDR2 SMNVEV, per germline (reference sequence). After removal of 3 bases from V and 0 bases from J, the junction contained 9 bases not matched to a gene. CDR3 in amino acids: CASSFLSSGASSYNEQFF. CDR3 DNA sequence: TGTGCCAGCAGTTTCCTATCTAGCGGGGCAAGCTCCTACAATGAGCAGTTCTTC.

The genes are TRBV5-1 and TRBJ1-2, with a tentative D call TRBD1 (5 bases). The CDR3 covers 15 residues. Germline CDR1 reads SGHRS; CDR2 reads YFSETQ. V lost 4 bases and J 6 bases, leaving 19 bases between the germline ends. In nucleotides, the CDR3 is TGCGCCAGCAGCGTACAAAGGCCACAGGCCCATGGCTACACCTTC. As protein: CASSVQRPQAHGYTF.

This clonotype was seen once. This sequence joins TRBV20-1 and TRBJ2-2; 9 nucleotides agree with TRBD2. J gave up 1 base and V 6 bases, and 3 bases lay outside the gene matches. From germline, CDR1 is DFQATT and CDR2 SNEGSKA (reference sequence). The CDR3 covers 14 residues. The DNA of the CDR3 is TGCAGTGCCCTACTAGCGGGGAACACCGGGGAGCTGTTTTTT. Translating gives CSALLAGNTGELFF.

The rearrangement joins TRBV10-3 to TRBJ2-4; 9 nucleotides match TRBD1. The V segment lost 5 bases and the J segment 7 bases; nucleotides outside the gene matches: 3. Germline V gene sequence: CDR1 ENHRY, CDR2 SYGVKD. The CDR3 consists of 13 residues. In DNA form, the CDR3 reads TGTGCCATCAGTCCCGGGACAGGGAACATTCAGTACTTC. Residues: CAISPGTGNIQYF.